The sequence of this T cell receptor (beta chain) was determined in a study of molecular identifiers for immune sequencing clone quantification (dated by TCRdb to 2017 to 2018). In the study overall: For a replicate experiment, the RNA from either around 20,000 or 99,000 naive CD8 T cells was divided into five aliquots, and four of those aliquots went on to sequencing. This methods study benchmarked molecular-identifier clustering-based TCR repertoire sequencing (MIDCIRS) and TCR RNA copy counting, using CD8 T cells to do so. What the study reported, not specific to this receptor: The naive libraries included spiked-in Jurkat TCR RNA (fewer than eleven copies' worth), and this RNA is not part of the donor repertoire. Without barcode sub-clustering, chimeric consensus sequences inflated TCR diversity; chimeras reached as high as 47%. Modeling indicated approximately 2.7 TCR RNA copies recovered per cell, compared with roughly 10 by digital PCR, which implies a capture efficiency of 25% to 35%. Clones above 20 RNA copies held over 97% of molecules in CMV-specific effector cells but under 1% in naive cells. Highly expanded clone sizes could be underestimated because identical TCR molecules may share a barcode. Spiked-in Jurkat TCR RNA equal to a single cell's worth was reported to be detectable even within 1,200,000 naive CD8 T cells.

At least ten counts were recorded for this clonotype. The specificity of this receptor is unknown. No qualities accompany the bases; no much larger clone lies one base away. V is shortened by 8 bases, J by 6 bases, and the region joining them spans 11 bases. CDR1 LNHDA and CDR2 SQIVND are derived from the germline V gene (reference sequence). From its cysteine to its phenylalanine, the CDR3 spans 12 amino acids. The DNA shown is the 36-base CDR3, in frame from base 1. The library was obtained by PCR. TCRdb records NextSeq 500 as the sequencer. Bulk TCR libraries were generated as previously described, with the TCR primers listed in Table S5 used. Total RNA was purified with the Qiagen AllPrep DNA/RNA kit. Reads from multiple sequencing runs of the same library were pooled before analysis. The authors processed their data as follows. Reads were retained only if their TCR constant sequence matched exactly, and those retained reads were trimmed to 150 nt and grouped according to their 12-nt molecular barcodes. Reads within each barcode group were sub-clustered using a 15% Levenshtein threshold, and quality-weighted consensus sequences were constructed for each RNA molecule. Non-functional sequences were excluded, and lower-count sequences lying one edit away from another sequence were also excluded. Based on a fit of two negative binomial distributions, barcode sub-clusters having less than 20% of the maximum read count were discarded. TCRdb redid the processing of the public reads, applying fastp at Q25 and MiXCR, and retained in-frame beta chains. Rows are combined by CDR3 protein, so each entry shows the most common genes and DNA. The V and J calls and clone size are TCRdb's, not the authors'. A total of over 50,000 distinct CDR3 sequences appear in this sample, roughly 38% of them only once. The leading ten clones occupy roughly 3.8% of the sample.

Libraries of naive CD8 T cells were built from about 21,000 to 970,000 sorted cells, with 10%, 30% or 50% of the purified RNA used. Naive CD8 T cells were FACS-sorted as CD8+CD4-CCR7+CD45RA+ on a BD FACSAria II into RLT Plus buffer. To test detection sensitivity, Jurkat RNA equal to fewer than 13 TCR copies was added to samples of about 19,000-1,100,000 naive CD8 T cells. CD8 T cells were enriched with RosetteSep CD8+ T Cell Enrichment Cocktail and Ficoll-Paque, followed by ACK red cell lysis. The chain links TRBV19 with TRBJ2-4, with the D gene not clear enough to name. Material for sequencing was naive CD8+ T cells from blood, with Jurkat cell RNA spiked in. This specimen's cell subset or site label, per the study, means: FACS-sorted CD8+CD4-CCR7+CD45RA+ naive T cells. The clonotype originates from a human donor in good health. Some libraries in this study had Jurkat cell RNA spiked in. At the DNA level, the sequence is TGTGCCAGTCGTACAGCAGGAAACATTCAGTACTTC. Translated, it gives CASRTAGNIQYF.